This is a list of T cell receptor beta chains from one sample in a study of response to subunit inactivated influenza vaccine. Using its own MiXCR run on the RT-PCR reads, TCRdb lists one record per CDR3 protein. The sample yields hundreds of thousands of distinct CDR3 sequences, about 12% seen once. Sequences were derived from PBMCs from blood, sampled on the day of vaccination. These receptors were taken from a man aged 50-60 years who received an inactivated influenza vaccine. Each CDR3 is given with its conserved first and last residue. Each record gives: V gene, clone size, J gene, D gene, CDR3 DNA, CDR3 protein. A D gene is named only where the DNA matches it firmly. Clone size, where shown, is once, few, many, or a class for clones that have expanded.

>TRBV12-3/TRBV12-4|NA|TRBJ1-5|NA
TGTGCCAGCAGCAAAGGGTTGGATCAGCCCCAGCATTTT
CASSKGLDQPQHF
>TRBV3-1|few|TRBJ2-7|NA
TGTGCCAGCAGCCAAGATTCGGGGGCGAGGTCCTACGAGCAGTACTTC
CASSQDSGARSYEQYF
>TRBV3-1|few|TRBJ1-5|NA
TGTGCCAGCAGCCAACACACCGGTTGGGCCCAGCATTTT
CASSQHTGWAQHF
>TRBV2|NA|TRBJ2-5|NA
TGTGCCAGCAGGTCGCCGGACACGGGTTTTGGTACCCAGCACTTC
CASRSPDTGFGTQHF
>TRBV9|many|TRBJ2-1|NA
TGTGCCAGCAGCGTAAGCCCAGAGTACAATGAGCAGTTCTTC
CASSVSPEYNEQFF
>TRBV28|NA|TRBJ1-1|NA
TGTGCCAGCAGTTTATCCGGCGGCCATTCAAACACTGAAGCTTTCTTT
CASSLSGGHSNTEAFF
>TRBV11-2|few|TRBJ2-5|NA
TGTGCCAGCAGCCGACGATTTAACCCCGGGGAGACCCAGTACTTC
CASSRRFNPGETQYF
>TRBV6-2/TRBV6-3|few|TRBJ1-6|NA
TGTGCCAGCAGTTACTCTGGGGGCACGTCCCCCCTCCACTTT
CASSYSGGTSPLHF
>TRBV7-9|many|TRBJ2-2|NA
TGTGCCAGCAGCTCTACAACGAACACCGGGGAGCTGTTTTTT
CASSSTTNTGELFF
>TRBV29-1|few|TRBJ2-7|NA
TGCAGCGTTAAAGGGATCGGCAGGGTGAGCTCCTACGAGCAGTACTTC
CSVKGIGRVSSYEQYF
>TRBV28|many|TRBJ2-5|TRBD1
TGTGCCAGCAGTTTAAGTTTCGGACAGGGCATCAAAGAGACCCAGTACTTC
CASSLSFGQGIKETQYF
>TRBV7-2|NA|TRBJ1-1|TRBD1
TGTGCCAGCAGCTCCTATTTTGGGACAGGGGCAAGCACTGAAGCTTTCTTT
CASSSYFGTGASTEAFF
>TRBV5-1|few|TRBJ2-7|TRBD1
TGCGCCAGCAGCTTGGAGACAGGGGGATTCAGCGAGCAGTACTTC
CASSLETGGFSEQYF
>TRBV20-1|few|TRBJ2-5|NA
TGCAGTGCTAGGCTTATGGACGCCGGAGAGACCCAGTACTTC
CSARLMDAGETQYF
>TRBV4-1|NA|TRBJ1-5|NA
TGCGCCAGCAGCCAAGACAGCGGAATTCAGCCCCAGCATTTT
CASSQDSGIQPQHF
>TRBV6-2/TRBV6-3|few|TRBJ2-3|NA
TGTGCCAGCAGTGGGGCGTATAAAGACACAGATACGCAGTATTTT
CASSGAYKDTDTQYF
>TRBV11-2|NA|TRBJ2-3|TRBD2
TGTGCCAGCAGCTTTAGCGGGACACGGCCAGATACGCAGTATTTT
CASSFSGTRPDTQYF
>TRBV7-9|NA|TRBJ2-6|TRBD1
TGTGCCAGCAGCGCAGGACAGGGGAGCTCTGGGGCCAACGTCCTGACTTTC
CASSAGQGSSGANVLTF
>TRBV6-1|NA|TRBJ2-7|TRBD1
TGTGCCAGCAGCCATGACACGGGACAGGGATCCTACGAGCAGTACTTC
CASSHDTGQGSYEQYF
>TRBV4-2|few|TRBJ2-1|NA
TGTGCCAGCAGCCAACCTCTGACAACCTCCAGGTACAATGAGCAGTTCTTC
CASSQPLTTSRYNEQFF
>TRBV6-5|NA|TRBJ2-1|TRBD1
TGTGCCAGCAGTTACTCGGGGGGACAGGTCTCCTACAATGAGCAGTTCTTC
CASSYSGGQVSYNEQFF
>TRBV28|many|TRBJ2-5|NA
TGTGCCAGCAGTCGAGGGGGAAAAGAGACCCAGTACTTC
CASSRGGKETQYF
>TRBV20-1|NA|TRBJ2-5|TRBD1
TGCAGTGCCTTAAATCCCGGGACAGGGCGGGAGACCCAGTACTTC
CSALNPGTGRETQYF
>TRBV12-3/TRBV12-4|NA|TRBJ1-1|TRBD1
TGTGCCAGCAGTTGGCAGGGGGGCACTGAAGCTTTCTTT
CASSWQGGTEAFF
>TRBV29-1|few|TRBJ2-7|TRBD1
TGCAGCGGGGGGACAGGTGGTCGCGAGCAGTACTTC
CSGGTGGREQYF
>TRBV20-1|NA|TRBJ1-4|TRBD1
TGCAGTGCTAGAGATTATAGGGGGCTTCTGTTTTTT
CSARDYRGLLFF
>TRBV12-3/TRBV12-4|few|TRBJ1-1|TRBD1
TGTGCCAGCAGCAGCCTGACAGGGCGCACTGAAGCTTTCTTT
CASSSLTGRTEAFF
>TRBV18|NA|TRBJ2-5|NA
TGTGCCAGCTCACCTAGACAGACCCAAGAGACCCAGTACTTC
CASSPRQTQETQYF
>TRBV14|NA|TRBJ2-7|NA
TGTGCCAGCAGCCGACCCGGGACCCCCGAGCAGTACTTC
CASSRPGTPEQYF
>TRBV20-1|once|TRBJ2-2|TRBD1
TGCAGTGCTAGAGATGACAGGGGTGCTGGGGAGCTGTTTTTT
CSARDDRGAGELFF
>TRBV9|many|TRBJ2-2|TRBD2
TGTGCCAGCAGCGTTGGGGGACTACTTAACACCGGGGAGCTGTTTTTT
CASSVGGLLNTGELFF
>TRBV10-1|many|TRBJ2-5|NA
TGCGCCAGCAGTGTGGTGTTGATTCTCCAAGAGACCCAGTACTTC
CASSVVLILQETQYF
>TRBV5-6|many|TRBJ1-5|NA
TGTGCCAGCAGCTTGGCCGGCAGGGGAAGCAATCAGCCCCAGCATTTT
CASSLAGRGSNQPQHF
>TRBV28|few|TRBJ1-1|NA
TGTGCCAGCAGTTTATGGTCAGAGACAGGCAACACTGAAGCTTTCTTT
CASSLWSETGNTEAFF
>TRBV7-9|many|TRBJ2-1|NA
TGTGCCAGCAGCTTAGTGCGGGCGGAGCGAGGCTTCTTC
CASSLVRAERGFF
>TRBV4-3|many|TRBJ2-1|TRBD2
TGCGCCAGCAGCCAAGATATGGGGACTAGCGGGAGTGTCTATGAGCAGTTCTTC
CASSQDMGTSGSVYEQFF
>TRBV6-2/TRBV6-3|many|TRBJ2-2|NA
TGTGCCAGCAGAAGATTAGGGACCGGGGAGCTGTTTTTT
CASRRLGTGELFF
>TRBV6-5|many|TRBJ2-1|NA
TGTGCCAGCAGCCGTCCCTACAATGAGCAGTTCTTC
CASSRPYNEQFF
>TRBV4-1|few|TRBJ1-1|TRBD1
TGCGCCAGCAGTAGCCAGGGGGCGGGTGGCACTGAAGCTTTCTTT
CASSSQGAGGTEAFF
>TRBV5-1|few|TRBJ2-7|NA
TGCGCCAGCAGCTTGGCTTTGGACACCCCCTACGAGCAGTACTTC
CASSLALDTPYEQYF
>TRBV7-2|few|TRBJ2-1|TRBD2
TGTGCCAGCAGCTTCTTAGCGGGGGGGCCGGTCGATGAGCAGTTCTTC
CASSFLAGGPVDEQFF
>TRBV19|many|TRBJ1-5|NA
TGTGCCAGTAGTAGGCCGGTGAGCAATCAGCCCCAGCATTTT
CASSRPVSNQPQHF
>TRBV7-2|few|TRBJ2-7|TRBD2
TGTGCCAGCAGCCCCCAAGCGGGGGTCACCTACGAGCAGTACTTC
CASSPQAGVTYEQYF
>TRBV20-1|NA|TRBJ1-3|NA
TGCAGTGCTCTCCCCGAGCGACACACCGACTCTGGAAACACCATATATTTT
CSALPERHTDSGNTIYF
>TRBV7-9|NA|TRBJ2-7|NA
TGTGCCAGCAGCTTCCCGTGGAGCCACGAGCAGTACTTC
CASSFPWSHEQYF
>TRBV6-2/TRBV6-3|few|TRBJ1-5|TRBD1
TGTGCCAGCAGTTCTTTGGGACAGGGCCTACCTAGCAATCAGCCCCAGCATTTT
CASSSLGQGLPSNQPQHF
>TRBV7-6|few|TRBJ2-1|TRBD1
TGTGCCAGCAGCTTAGGAGGAACAGGGGGCCTTCCGAGCTCCTACAATGAGCAGTTCTTC
CASSLGGTGGLPSSYNEQFF
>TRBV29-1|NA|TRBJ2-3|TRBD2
TGCAGCGGAGGCGGGAGGGCTAAAGATACGCAGTATTTT
CSGGGRAKDTQYF
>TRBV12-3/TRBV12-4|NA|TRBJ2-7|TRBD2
TGTGCCAGCAGTTTTGCGGGAGACGTCTTCGAGCAGTACTTC
CASSFAGDVFEQYF
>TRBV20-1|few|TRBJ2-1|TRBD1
TGCAGTGCTGACCGACCGGGACAGGGAGACAATGAGCAGTTCTTC
CSADRPGQGDNEQFF
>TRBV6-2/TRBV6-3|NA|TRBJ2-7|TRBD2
TGTGCCAGCAGTTACACGCTAGCGGGAGGCAACGAGCAGTACTTC
CASSYTLAGGNEQYF
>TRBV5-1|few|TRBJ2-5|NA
TGCGCCAGCAGCTTGGATGGAGGGGGCGAGACCCAGTACTTC
CASSLDGGGETQYF
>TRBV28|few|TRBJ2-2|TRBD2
TGTGCCAGCAGTCGGGGACTAGTTTTTATCTCGGGGGAGCTGTTTTTT
CASSRGLVFISGELFF
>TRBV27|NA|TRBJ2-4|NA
TGTGCCAGCAGTTTATCGAACATTCAGTACTTC
CASSLSNIQYF